This T cell receptor beta chain was profiled in a study of T cells in Graves' hyperthyroidism and ophthalmopathy. There were TCR beta CDR3 regions amplified from RNA transcripts. Researchers ran a first-round RT-PCR on the TCR CDR3 using the HTBI primer set. Using its own MiXCR run on the multiplex PCR reads, TCRdb lists one record per CDR3 protein. The sample lists about 400,000 distinct CDR3 sequences; roughly 25% were seen once. The CDR3 contains 14 residues. V was shortened by 5 bases and J by 2 bases, with 11 bases between the two germline ends. Graves' hyperthyroidism is called stable when ophthalmopathy does not progress within 18 months. Points on this clonotype: Its specificity is not known.

Study-level findings and limits: Blood also showed most of the thyroid clonotypes that were expanded above 0.001.

The sample was blood. This receptor was identified in a man in his forties or fifties with Graves' hyperthyroidism. V gene TRBV12-3 or TRBV12-4 combines with J gene TRBJ2-3; D unresolved. In DNA, the CDR3 is TGTGCCAGCAGTCCAGAGCACTACACAGATACGCAGTATTTT. Protein sequence: CASSPEHYTDTQYF.